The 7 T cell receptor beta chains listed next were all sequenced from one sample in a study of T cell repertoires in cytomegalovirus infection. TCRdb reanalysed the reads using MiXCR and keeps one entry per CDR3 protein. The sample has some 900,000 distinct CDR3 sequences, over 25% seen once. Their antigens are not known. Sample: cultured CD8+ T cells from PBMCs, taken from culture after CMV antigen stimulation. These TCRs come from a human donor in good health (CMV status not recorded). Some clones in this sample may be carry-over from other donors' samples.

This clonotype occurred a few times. CDR3 nucleotide sequence: TGTGCCAGCAGTCACCCGGGACCAGGTCATTTTGAGCAGTTCTTC. Its protein product is CASSHPGPGHFEQFF. The rearrangement links TRBV28 to TRBJ2-1; the D gene could be TRBD1 or TRBD2 (5 bases each). The CDR3 is made up of 15 amino acids. Germline CDR1 MDHEN, CDR2 SYDVKM. Deletions cut 5 bases from V and 9 bases from J, with 20 bases between.

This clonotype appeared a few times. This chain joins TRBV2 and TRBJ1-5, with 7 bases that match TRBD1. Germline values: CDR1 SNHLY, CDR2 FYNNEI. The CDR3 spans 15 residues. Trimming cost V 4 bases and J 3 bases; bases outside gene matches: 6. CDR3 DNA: TGTGCCAGCAGTGGTCAGGGGGTTCACAATCAGCCCCAGCATTTT. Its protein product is CASSGQGVHNQPQHF.

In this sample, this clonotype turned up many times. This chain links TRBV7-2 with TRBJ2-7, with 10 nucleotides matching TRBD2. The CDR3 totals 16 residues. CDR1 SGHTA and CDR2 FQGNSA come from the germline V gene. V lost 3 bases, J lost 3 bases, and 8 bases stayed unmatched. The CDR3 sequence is CASSFVPSGGNYEQYF. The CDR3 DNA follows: TGTGCCAGCAGCTTCGTTCCTAGCGGGGGCAACTACGAGCAGTACTTC.

The DNA for the CDR3 is TGTGCCAGCAGCCTAAGGGGGGCGCGGACGGCGAACACCGGGGAGCTGTTTTTT. As protein: CASSLRGARTANTGELFF. This chain joins TRBV6-5 and TRBJ2-2, with D perhaps assigned TRBD1 or TRBD2 (6 bases each). Germline CDR1 reads MNHEY; CDR2 reads SVGAGI. Trimming took off 6 bases at V and 0 bases at J, with 20 bases between the two ends. CDR3 length equals 18 residues.

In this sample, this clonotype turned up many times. The DNA of the CDR3 is TGTGCCACCAGCAGAGGGTCCTACAATGAGCAGTTCTTC. Encoded protein: CATSRGSYNEQFF. This chain uses TRBV15 with TRBJ2-1; D remains ambiguous. The CDR3 loop spans 13 amino acids. Deletions cut 1 base from V and 1 base from J, with 2 bases between. Per the germline V gene, CDR1 is LNHNV and CDR2 is YYDKDF (reference sequence).

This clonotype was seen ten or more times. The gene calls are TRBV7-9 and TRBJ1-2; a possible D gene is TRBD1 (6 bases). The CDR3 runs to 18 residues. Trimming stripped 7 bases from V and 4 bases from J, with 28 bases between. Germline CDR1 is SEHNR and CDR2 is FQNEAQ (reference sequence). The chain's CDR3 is CASTGERGREIIPYGYTF. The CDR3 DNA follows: TGTGCCAGCACCGGCGAACGGGGGCGGGAGATCATACCCTATGGCTACACCTTC.

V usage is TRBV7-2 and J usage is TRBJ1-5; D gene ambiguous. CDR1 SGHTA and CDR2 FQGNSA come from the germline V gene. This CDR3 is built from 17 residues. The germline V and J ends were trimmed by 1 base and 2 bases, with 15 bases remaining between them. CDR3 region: CASSLERGARCNQPQHF. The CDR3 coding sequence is TGTGCCAGCAGCTTAGAGAGAGGAGCCCGGTGCAATCAGCCCCAGCATTTT. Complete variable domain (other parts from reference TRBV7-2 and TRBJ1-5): GAGVSQSPSNKVTEKGKDVELRCDPISGHTALYWYRQSLGQGLEFLIYFQGNSAPDKSGLPSDRFSAERTGGSVSTLTIQRTQQEDSAVYLCASSLERGARCNQPQHFGDGTRLSIL.